The rows below give T cell receptor beta chains drawn from one sample of a study of blood T cell repertoires in COVID-19. The table came from immunoSEQ multiplex PCR; TCRdb's copy has only in-frame clones and leaves some out. Of some 100,000 clones listed, about four fifths are singletons. Sequencing was carried out using peripheral blood. These receptors were obtained from a human donor in a cohort sampled during active COVID-19. The CDR3 runs from the conserved cysteine through the conserved F or W. D genes are given only for firm matches. Rows give clone size only sometimes, using once, few, many, or a class for an expanded clone.

cdr3_aa cdr3_nt clone_size d_call j_call v_call
CASSGTSGRRRVLGTDTQYF TGTGCCAGCAGTGGGACTAGCGGGAGGAGGAGAGTTTTGGGCACAGATACGCAGTATTTT NA TRBD2 TRBJ2-3 TRBV6-2/TRBV6-3
CASSQGSRRVF TGTGCCAGCAGCCAAGGGAGCCGTCGGGTTTTT NA NA TRBJ1-4 TRBV3-1/TRBV3-2
CASSFRWPGEDGYTF TGTGCCAGCAGCTTCCGGTGGCCGGGGGAAGATGGCTACACCTTC NA NA TRBJ1-2 TRBV7-2
CASSHGLYEQYF TGTGCCAGCAGCCACGGACTGTACGAGCAGTACTTC many NA TRBJ2-7 TRBV4-2
CASAYDSSYGYTF TGTGCCAGCGCATACGACAGTTCTTATGGCTACACCTTC NA NA TRBJ1-2 TRBV6-6
CASSLDPSGTGADTQYF TGTGCCAGCAGCTTAGATCCTAGCGGTACGGGGGCAGATACGCAGTATTTT few TRBD2 TRBJ2-3 TRBV7-6
CASSIRGQSAEAFF TGTGCCAGCAGCATCCGCGGACAGTCGGCTGAAGCTTTCTTT NA NA TRBJ1-1 TRBV21-1
CASSVEGYEQYF TGTGCCAGCAGTGTTGAGGGATACGAGCAGTACTTC few NA TRBJ2-7 TRBV2
CAWSTPGVKTNEKLFF TGTGCCTGGAGTACACCAGGTGTGAAGACTAATGAAAAACTGTTTTTT NA NA TRBJ1-4 TRBV30
CASSQEGQRRAYGYTF TGTGCCAGCAGCCAAGAGGGACAGCGCCGGGCCTATGGCTACACCTTC once TRBD1 TRBJ1-2 TRBV4-2
CASSIGGSGNTIYF TGTGCCAGTAGTATAGGCGGCTCTGGAAACACCATATATTTT once NA TRBJ1-3 TRBV19
CASRQSGGLRQETQYF TGTGCCAGCAGACAGAGCGGGGGCCTTCGCCAAGAGACCCAGTACTTC NA TRBD2 TRBJ2-5 TRBV3-1/TRBV3-2
CASSLGTSGGQETQYF TGCGCCAGCAGCCTAGGGACTAGCGGGGGACAGGAGACCCAGTACTTC NA TRBD2 TRBJ2-5 TRBV4-1
CASRFFRQDSYEQYF TGTGCCAGCAGATTCTTCCGACAGGACTCCTACGAGCAGTACTTC NA NA TRBJ2-7 TRBV6-5
CASSKQGAGTDTQYF TGTGCCAGCAGCAAACAGGGGGCCGGCACAGATACGCAGTATTTT NA TRBD1 TRBJ2-3 TRBV11-3
CASSQFSEFYAEQYF TGCGCCAGCAGCCAGTTCAGCGAATTCTACGCAGAGCAGTACTTC NA NA TRBJ2-7 TRBV4-3
CASTRLAGYYNEQFF TGTGCCAGCACCAGACTAGCGGGCTACTACAATGAGCAGTTCTTC NA TRBD2 TRBJ2-1 TRBV19
CASSLQENTEAFF TGTGCCAGCAGCTTACAGGAAAACACTGAAGCTTTCTTT NA NA TRBJ1-1 TRBV7-9
CASSEEVGGALGNTIYF TGTGCCAGCAGTGAAGAAGTTGGGGGGGCCCTTGGAAACACCATATATTTT NA NA TRBJ1-3 TRBV6-1
CASSTIGETQYF TGTGCCAGTAGTACCATCGGAGAGACCCAGTACTTC NA NA TRBJ2-5 TRBV19
CASSLAGGDQPQHF TGCGCCAGCAGCTTGGCCGGGGGGGATCAGCCCCAGCATTTT NA NA TRBJ1-5 TRBV5-1
CASSADRSYEQYF TGTGCCAGCAGCGCGGACAGGTCTTACGAGCAGTACTTC NA TRBD1 TRBJ2-7 TRBV5-4
CASRDGQGSNQPQHF TGTGCCAGCAGGGACGGACAGGGGAGCAATCAGCCCCAGCATTTT NA TRBD1 TRBJ1-5 TRBV6-1
CATSIMDTQETQYF TGTGCCACCAGCATCATGGACACCCAAGAGACCCAGTACTTC NA NA TRBJ2-5 TRBV15
CASRPGSQIGGEQYF TGTGCCAGCAGACCCGGGAGTCAGATCGGCGGCGAGCAGTACTTC NA NA TRBJ2-7 TRBV28
CASSRVDEQYF TGTGCCAGCAGCCGAGTAGACGAGCAGTACTTC NA NA TRBJ2-7 TRBV7-9
CASSSSGSTDTQYF TGCGCCAGCAGCTCTAGCGGGAGCACAGATACGCAGTATTTT NA TRBD2 TRBJ2-3 TRBV5-1
CASSPPGAEAFF TGTGCCAGCAGCCCACCGGGAGCCGAAGCTTTCTTT NA NA TRBJ1-1 TRBV7-9
CAWSPGTGNSYGYTF TGTGCCTGGAGTCCCGGGACAGGGAACTCCTATGGCTACACCTTC NA TRBD1 TRBJ1-2 TRBV30
CASSEYLNEQFF TGTGCCAGCAGTGAATATCTCAATGAGCAGTTCTTC NA NA TRBJ2-1 TRBV2
CASRARRSSYNEQFF TGTGCCAGCAGGGCCCGCAGATCCTCCTACAATGAGCAGTTCTTC once NA TRBJ2-1 TRBV6-5
CASSEQGALFSGANVLTF TGTGCCAGCAGCGAACAGGGGGCCCTTTTCTCTGGGGCCAACGTCCTGACTTTC NA TRBD1 TRBJ2-6 TRBV6-4
CASSPDGLNNQPQHF TGTGCCAGCAGTCCCGACGGACTTAACAATCAGCCCCAGCATTTT once NA TRBJ1-5 TRBV28
CASSLVSGVGTAANEKLFF TGTGCCAGCAGCTTAGTCTCGGGGGTCGGGACGGCTGCTAATGAAAAACTGTTTTTT NA NA TRBJ1-4 TRBV7-2
CASSLAPGANTEAFF TGTGCCAGCAGCTTAGCGCCAGGGGCGAACACTGAAGCTTTCTTT NA NA TRBJ1-1 TRBV7-2
CASSYRGSRSYEQYF TGTGCCAGCAGTTACAGGGGTTCCCGGTCCTACGAGCAGTACTTC once NA TRBJ2-7 TRBV6-5
CASGLVRRSQKSSYNEQFF TGTGCTAGTGGTTTGGTACGAAGGAGCCAGAAATCCTCCTACAATGAGCAGTTCTTC NA NA TRBJ2-1 TRBV12-5
CASSRRGLNTEAFF TGTGCCAGTAGTAGAAGGGGTCTGAACACTGAAGCTTTCTTT NA NA TRBJ1-1 TRBV19